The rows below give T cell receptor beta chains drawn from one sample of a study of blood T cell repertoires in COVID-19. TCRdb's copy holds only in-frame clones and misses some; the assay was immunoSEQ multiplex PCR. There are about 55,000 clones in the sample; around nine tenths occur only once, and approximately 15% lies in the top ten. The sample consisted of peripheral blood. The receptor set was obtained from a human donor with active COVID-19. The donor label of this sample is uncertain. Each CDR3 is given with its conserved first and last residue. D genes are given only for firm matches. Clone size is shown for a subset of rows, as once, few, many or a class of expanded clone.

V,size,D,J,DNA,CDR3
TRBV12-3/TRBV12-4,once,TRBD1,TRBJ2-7,TGTGCCAGCAGTTTCGGCTCAGGGGGCGAGCAGTACTTC,CASSFGSGGEQYF
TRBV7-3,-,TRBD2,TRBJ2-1,TGTGCCAGCAGACTAGGACTAGCGGGGGGCAATGAGCAGTTCTTC,CASRLGLAGGNEQFF
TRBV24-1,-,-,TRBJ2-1,TGTGCCACCAGTGACAGTTGGAATGAGCAGTTCTTC,CATSDSWNEQFF
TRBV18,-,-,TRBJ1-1,TGTGCCAGCTCACCGAACTTAGCCGCACCTGACCCTGAAGCTTTCTTT,CASSPNLAAPDPEAFF
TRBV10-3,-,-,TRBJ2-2,TGTGCCATCAGTGAGTGGGAGGGGGGCACTACCAGCGGGGAGCTGTTTTTT,CAISEWEGGTTSGELFF
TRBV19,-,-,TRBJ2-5,TGTGCCAGTAGTGTACAGGGTAAGGGCGAGACCCAGTACTTC,CASSVQGKGETQYF
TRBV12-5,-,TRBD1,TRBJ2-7,TGTGCTAGTGGTTTGTCGCTGGGACAGTCCAGTGGACTGAATTACTACGAGCAGTACTTC,CASGLSLGQSSGLNYYEQYF
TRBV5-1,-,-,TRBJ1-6,TGCGCCAGCAGATCCGGACAGAGTAATTCACCCCTCCACTTT,CASRSGQSNSPLHF
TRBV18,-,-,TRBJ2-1,TGTGCCAGCTCACCGGCTGCGGGCCCTATATCAGCGAATGAGCAGTTCTTC,CASSPAAGPISANEQFF
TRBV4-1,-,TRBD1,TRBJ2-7,TGCGCCAGCAGCCAAGATGGGACAGGGATCTCCTACGAGCAGTACTTC,CASSQDGTGISYEQYF
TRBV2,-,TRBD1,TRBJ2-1,TGTGCCAGCAGCCCGGGACAGGGAATCTACAATGAGCAGTTCTTC,CASSPGQGIYNEQFF
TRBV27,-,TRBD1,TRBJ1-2,TGTGCCAGCAGTCCACAGGGGGTTGTCTATGGCTACACCTTC,CASSPQGVVYGYTF
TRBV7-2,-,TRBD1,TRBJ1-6,TGTGCCAGCAGCACCCGGACAGGAAATTCACCCCTCCACTTT,CASSTRTGNSPLHF
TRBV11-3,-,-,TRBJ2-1,TGTGCCAGCAGACGCAGGGACTCCAATGAGCAGTTCTTC,CASRRRDSNEQFF
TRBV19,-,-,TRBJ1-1,TGTGCCAGTAGTCCCAAGACTGAGAACACTGAAGCTTTCTTT,CASSPKTENTEAFF
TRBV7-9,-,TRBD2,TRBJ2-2,TGTGCCAGCAAGACTAGCGGGGGTAAATCTACCGGGGAGCTGTTTTTT,CASKTSGGKSTGELFF
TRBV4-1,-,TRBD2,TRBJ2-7,TGCGCCAGCAGCCAAGTCGGGGGGGCATTCTCCTACGAGCAGTACTTC,CASSQVGGAFSYEQYF
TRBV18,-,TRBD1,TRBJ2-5,TGTGCCAGCTCCCGGGACAGACAAGAGACCCAGTACTTC,CASSRDRQETQYF
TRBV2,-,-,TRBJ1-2,TGTGCCAGCAGGAACGGACTGGCCCCTAACTATGGCTACACCTTC,CASRNGLAPNYGYTF
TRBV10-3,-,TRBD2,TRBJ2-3,TGTGCCGGAGCTACTAGCGGGAGTGATACGCAGTATTTT,CAGATSGSDTQYF
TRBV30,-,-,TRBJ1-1,TGTGCCTGGACGGGGAGCTGGGACACTGAAGCTTTCTTT,CAWTGSWDTEAFF
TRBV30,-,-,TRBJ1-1,TGTGCCTGGAGTATCCAGAATCCTGAAGCTTTCTTT,CAWSIQNPEAFF
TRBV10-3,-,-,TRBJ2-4,TGTGCCATCAGTGAGCCGGCTGAAGGGAGACGGGGAGCCAAAAACATTCAGTACTTC,CAISEPAEGRRGAKNIQYF
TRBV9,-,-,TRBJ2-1,TGTGCCAGCAGCCCGGGTAACTACAATGAGCAGTTCTTC,CASSPGNYNEQFF
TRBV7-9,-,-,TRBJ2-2,TGTGCCAGCAGCCCACAGGACACCGGGGAGCTGTTTTTT,CASSPQDTGELFF
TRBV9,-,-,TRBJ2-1,TGTGCCAGCAGCGGGAGTTACAATGAGCAGTTCTTC,CASSGSYNEQFF
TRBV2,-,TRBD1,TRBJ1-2,TGTGCCAGCAGATTCCCGACAGGGAACTATGGCTACACCTTC,CASRFPTGNYGYTF
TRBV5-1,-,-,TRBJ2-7,TGCGCCAGCAGCTTCCTAGCGACCGGCGGCGGGGTCGAGTCCTACGAGCAGTACTTC,CASSFLATGGGVESYEQYF
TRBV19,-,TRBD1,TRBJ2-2,TGTGCCAGTCGGGGGACAGGGGTTACCGGGGAGCTGTTTTTT,CASRGTGVTGELFF